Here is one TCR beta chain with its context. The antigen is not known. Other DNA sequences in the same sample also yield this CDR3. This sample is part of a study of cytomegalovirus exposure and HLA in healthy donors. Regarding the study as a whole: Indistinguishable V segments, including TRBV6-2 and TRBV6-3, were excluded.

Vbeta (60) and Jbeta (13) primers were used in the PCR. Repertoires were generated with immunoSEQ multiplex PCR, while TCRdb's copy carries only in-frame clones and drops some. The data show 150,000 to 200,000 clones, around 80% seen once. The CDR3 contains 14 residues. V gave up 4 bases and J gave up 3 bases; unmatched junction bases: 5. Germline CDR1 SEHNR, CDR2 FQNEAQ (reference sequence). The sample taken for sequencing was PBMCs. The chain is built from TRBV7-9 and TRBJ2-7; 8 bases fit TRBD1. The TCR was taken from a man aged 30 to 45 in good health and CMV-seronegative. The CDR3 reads CASSSTGGYYEQYF. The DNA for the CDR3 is TGTGCCAGCAGCTCTACAGGGGGGTACTACGAGCAGTACTTC.